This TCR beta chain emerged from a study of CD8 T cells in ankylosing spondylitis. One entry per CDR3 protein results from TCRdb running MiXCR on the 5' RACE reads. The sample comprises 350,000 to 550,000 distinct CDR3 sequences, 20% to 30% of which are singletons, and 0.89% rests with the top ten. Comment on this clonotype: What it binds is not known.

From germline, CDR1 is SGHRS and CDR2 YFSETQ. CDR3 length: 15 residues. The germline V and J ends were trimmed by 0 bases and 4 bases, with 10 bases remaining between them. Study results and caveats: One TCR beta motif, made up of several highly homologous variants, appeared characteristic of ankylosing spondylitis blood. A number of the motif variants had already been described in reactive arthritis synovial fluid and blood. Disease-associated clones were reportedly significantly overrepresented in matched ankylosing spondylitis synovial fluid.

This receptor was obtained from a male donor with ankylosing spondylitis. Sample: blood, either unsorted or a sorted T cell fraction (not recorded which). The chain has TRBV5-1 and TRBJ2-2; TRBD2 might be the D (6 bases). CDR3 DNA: TGCGCCAGCAGCTTGGCGCAGGGAGGCACCGGGGAGCTGTTTTTT. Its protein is CASSLAQGGTGELFF.